Listed below are T cell receptor beta chains from one sample, sequenced in a study of yellow fever vaccine responses in identical twins. Using its own MiXCR run on the RT-PCR reads, TCRdb lists one record per CDR3 protein. Here the sample spans 20,000 to 25,000 distinct CDR3 sequences, over 75% being singletons. The source material was T cells from blood (PBMCs), unsorted or a sorted subset (not recorded which), sampled before or after yellow fever vaccination (not recorded which). All receptors derive from a woman in her late teens or twenties who received the yellow fever vaccine. Both conserved end residues are part of each CDR3. D genes are given only for firm matches. Not all rows give a size; the values are once, few, many and, for expanded clones, a class.

D gene	V gene	clone size	CDR3 protein
TRBD1	TRBV11-2	-	CASSLEGQANSPLHF
-	TRBV2	-	CASEYRENTEAFF
-	TRBV2	-	CASSEEYQETQYF
TRBD1	TRBV5-4	-	CASSMGQGDEQYF
-	TRBV11-1	-	CASSPKRLPGNEQFF
-	TRBV29-1	-	CSVENTNEQFF
-	TRBV11-1	-	CASSPGLALETQYF
-	TRBV29-1	-	CSVPGTNSYGYTF
-	TRBV29-1	few	CSVVRGGPDTQYF
TRBD2	TRBV23-1	-	CAGHTSGPPSDTQYF
TRBD2	TRBV20-1	-	CSALTSGASGTQYF
-	TRBV14	-	CASSQDRRDPTDTQYF
-	TRBV10-1	-	CASSPGLSNEQFF
TRBD2	TRBV20-1	few	CSASTSGVAKNIQYF
-	TRBV24-1	-	CATSGEGRISYNEQFF
-	TRBV13	-	CASRAGPYEQYF
-	TRBV19	-	CASTAPQHSNQPQHF
-	TRBV2	-	CASSGEVAPNEQFF
-	TRBV2	-	CASSVPPELGNIQYF
-	TRBV23-1	few	CASSQSRTQYF
-	TRBV5-6	-	CASSSYAFDGSSYNEQFF
-	TRBV20-1	-	CSASSGAFYGYTF
TRBD1	TRBV18	-	CASSPRDRDEQFF
-	TRBV29-1	-	CSVPLGETQYF
-	TRBV29-1	once	CSLPPAGGRNEQFF
-	TRBV5-1	-	CASSWDLPYNEQFF
TRBD1	TRBV11-3	-	CASSEGAEDTQYF
-	TRBV12-3/TRBV12-4	-	CASRGRGDTYSNQPQHF
TRBD2	TRBV11-2	-	CASTPRVGGGALDTQYF
TRBD2	TRBV4-2	-	CASSLTSAQETQYF
TRBD2	TRBV29-1	-	CSVLSSGNEQFF
-	TRBV9	-	CASSVDGGSSYNEQFF
-	TRBV9	-	CASSVGGTNTGELFF
-	TRBV5-1	-	CASSFSGGDTQYF
-	TRBV7-3	-	CASSLTTGKGIDYGYTF
-	TRBV20-1	-	CSARMVEGRTDTQYF
-	TRBV29-1	-	CSATGLETYEQYF
TRBD2	TRBV29-1	-	CSVTLADQETQYF
TRBD2	TRBV6-4	-	CASSDSAGNNEQFF
-	TRBV23-1	-	CASSQSRANTEAFF
-	TRBV10-3	once	CAISVLGGNEQFF
-	TRBV6-5	-	CASSYSRQSNQPQHF
-	TRBV5-1	-	CASSLRGNDSPLHF
TRBD1	TRBV18	-	CASSPTGKETQYF
-	TRBV27	-	CASSLVLGPGNTIYF
-	TRBV15	-	CATSTRQGGGNTIYF
-	TRBV7-9	once	CASSPDGGSYGYTF
-	TRBV6-1	-	CASRGPGVQPQHF
-	TRBV15	-	CATSRDRGIAETQYF
-	TRBV6-5	-	CASSYGGTITGELFF
-	TRBV11-3	few	CASSLEWSPDTQYF
-	TRBV24-1	-	CATSDARYMVEQFF
TRBD2	TRBV2	few	CARRWGLAGEYNEQFF
-	TRBV10-3	-	CAISESKGGRTEAFF
TRBD2	TRBV11-3	few	CASSLLAGTYNEQFF